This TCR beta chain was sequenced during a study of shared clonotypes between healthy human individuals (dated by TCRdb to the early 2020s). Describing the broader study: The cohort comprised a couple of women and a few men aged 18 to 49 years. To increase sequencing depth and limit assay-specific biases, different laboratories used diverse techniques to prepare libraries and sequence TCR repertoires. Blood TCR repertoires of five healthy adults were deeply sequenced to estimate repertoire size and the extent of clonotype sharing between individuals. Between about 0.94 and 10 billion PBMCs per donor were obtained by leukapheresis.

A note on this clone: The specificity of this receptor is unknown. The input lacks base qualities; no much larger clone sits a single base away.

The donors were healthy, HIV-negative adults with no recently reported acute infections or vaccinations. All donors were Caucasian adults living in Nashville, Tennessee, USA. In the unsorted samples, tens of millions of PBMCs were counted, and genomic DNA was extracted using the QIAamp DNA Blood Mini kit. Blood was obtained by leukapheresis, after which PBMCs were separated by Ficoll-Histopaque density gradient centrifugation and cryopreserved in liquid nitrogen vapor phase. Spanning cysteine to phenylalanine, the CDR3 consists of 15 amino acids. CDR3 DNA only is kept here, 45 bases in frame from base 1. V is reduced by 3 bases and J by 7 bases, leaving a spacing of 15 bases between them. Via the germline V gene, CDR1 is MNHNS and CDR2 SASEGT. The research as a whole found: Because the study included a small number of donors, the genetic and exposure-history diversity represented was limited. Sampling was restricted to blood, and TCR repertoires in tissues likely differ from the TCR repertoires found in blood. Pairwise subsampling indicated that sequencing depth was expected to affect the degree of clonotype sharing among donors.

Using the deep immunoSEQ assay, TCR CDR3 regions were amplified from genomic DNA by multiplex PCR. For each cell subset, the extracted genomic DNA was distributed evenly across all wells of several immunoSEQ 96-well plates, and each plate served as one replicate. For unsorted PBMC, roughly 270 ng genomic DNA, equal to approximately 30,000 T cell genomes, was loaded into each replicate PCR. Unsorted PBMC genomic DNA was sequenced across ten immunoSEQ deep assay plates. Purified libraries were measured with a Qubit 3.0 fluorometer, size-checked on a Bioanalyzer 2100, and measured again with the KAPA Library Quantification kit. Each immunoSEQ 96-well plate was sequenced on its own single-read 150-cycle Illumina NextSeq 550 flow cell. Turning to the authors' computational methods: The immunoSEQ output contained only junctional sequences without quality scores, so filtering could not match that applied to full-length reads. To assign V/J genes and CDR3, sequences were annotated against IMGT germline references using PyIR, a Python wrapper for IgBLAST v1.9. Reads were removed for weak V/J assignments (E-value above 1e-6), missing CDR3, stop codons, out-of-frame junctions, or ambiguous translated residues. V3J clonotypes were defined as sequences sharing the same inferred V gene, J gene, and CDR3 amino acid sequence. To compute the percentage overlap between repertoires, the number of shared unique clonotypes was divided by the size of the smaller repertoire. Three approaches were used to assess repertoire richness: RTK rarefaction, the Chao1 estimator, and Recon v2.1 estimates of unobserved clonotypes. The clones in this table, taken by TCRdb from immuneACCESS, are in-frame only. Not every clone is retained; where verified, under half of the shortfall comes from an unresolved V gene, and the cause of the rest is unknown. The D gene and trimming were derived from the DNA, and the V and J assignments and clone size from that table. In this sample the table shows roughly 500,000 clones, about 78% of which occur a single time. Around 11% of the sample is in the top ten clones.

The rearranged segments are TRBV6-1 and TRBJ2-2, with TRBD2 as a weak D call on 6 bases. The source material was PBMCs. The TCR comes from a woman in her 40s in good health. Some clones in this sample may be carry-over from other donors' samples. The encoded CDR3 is CASSDPGELGGELFF. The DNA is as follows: TGTGCCAGCAGTGACCCGGGGGAACTCGGCGGGGAGCTGTTTTTT.